This T cell receptor beta chain was profiled in a study of identical twins. Points from the study as a whole: Alpha sequences out of frame and shared by twins had excess low generation probability. Twins showed weaker excess sharing in their beta out-of-frame sequences.

CDR3 length: 13 residues. From germline, CDR1 is DFQATT and CDR2 SNEGSKA (reference sequence). The ends were cut back, 3 bases at V and 11 bases at J, with 19 bases in the middle. This clonotype has a single count. Antigen unknown. With template switching, a universal primer site was added, and the cDNA carried unique molecular identifiers. TCRdb fed the 5' RACE reads into MiXCR, producing one record per CDR3 protein. The sample consists of 1.5 million to 2 million distinct CDR3 sequences, under 35% of them appearing once. The material sequenced was cord blood. The sequence came from a newborn girl in good health. This chain uses TRBV20-1 with TRBJ2-5; D gene ambiguous. The CDR3 reads CSARASPHNEQYF. The CDR3 region has the DNA TGCAGTGCTAGGGCTTCACCCCACAATGAGCAGTACTTC.